Listed below are T cell receptor beta chains from one sample, sequenced in a study of beta chain features in type 1 diabetes. Only in-frame clones appear in the TCRdb table, and some are missing; sequencing was by immunoSEQ multiplex PCR. The sample has 600,000 to 700,000 clones, roughly 13% seen once; the top ten hold about 0.02%. The sequenced sample consisted of naive CD4+ T cells from blood. Receptors were obtained from a man in his late teens or twenties with type 1 diabetes. The CDR3 runs from the conserved cysteine through the conserved F or W. The order of the fields is clone size, D gene, J gene, V gene, CDR3 protein, CDR3 DNA. A D gene is named only where the DNA matches it firmly. Only some rows state a clone size, as once, few, many or a class for expanded clones.

clone_size: few; d_call: TRBD1; j_call: TRBJ1-5; v_call: TRBV30; cdr3_aa: CAWSPGQGSNQPQHF; cdr3_nt: TGTGCCTGGAGTCCGGGACAGGGATCTAATCAGCCCCAGCATTTT
clone_size: many; d_call: NA; j_call: TRBJ1-1; v_call: TRBV18; cdr3_aa: CASSPPNTEAFF; cdr3_nt: TGTGCCAGCTCACCACCGAACACTGAAGCTTTCTTT
clone_size: NA; d_call: TRBD1; j_call: TRBJ1-2; v_call: TRBV25-1; cdr3_aa: CASSHRGRRAYGYTF; cdr3_nt: TGTGCCAGCAGTCACAGGGGGCGGCGGGCCTATGGCTACACCTTC
clone_size: NA; d_call: NA; j_call: TRBJ2-2; v_call: TRBV4-2; cdr3_aa: CASSQTSANTGELFF; cdr3_nt: TGTGCCAGCAGCCAAACCAGCGCCAACACCGGGGAGCTGTTTTTT
clone_size: few; d_call: NA; j_call: TRBJ1-6; v_call: TRBV7-8; cdr3_aa: CASSLVSGNSPLHF; cdr3_nt: TGTGCCAGCAGCTTAGTTTCCGGAAATTCACCCCTCCACTTT
clone_size: NA; d_call: NA; j_call: TRBJ1-2; v_call: TRBV18; cdr3_aa: CASSADTGNYGYTF; cdr3_nt: TGTGCCAGCTCGGCCGATACAGGGAACTATGGCTACACCTTC
clone_size: NA; d_call: TRBD1; j_call: TRBJ1-1; v_call: TRBV6-5; cdr3_aa: CASSPTGGRLEAFF; cdr3_nt: TGTGCCAGCAGCCCGACAGGGGGCCGGCTTGAAGCTTTCTTT
clone_size: NA; d_call: NA; j_call: TRBJ2-7; v_call: TRBV6-1; cdr3_aa: CASIFSYEQYF; cdr3_nt: TGTGCCAGCATTTTCTCCTACGAGCAGTACTTC
clone_size: few; d_call: NA; j_call: TRBJ1-2; v_call: TRBV19; cdr3_aa: CASSSWSSIYGYTF; cdr3_nt: TGTGCCAGTAGTTCTTGGTCTTCGATTTATGGCTACACCTTC
clone_size: NA; d_call: NA; j_call: TRBJ1-1; v_call: TRBV7-9; cdr3_aa: CASSLVVDTEAFF; cdr3_nt: TGTGCCAGCAGCTTAGTCGTGGACACTGAAGCTTTCTTT
clone_size: NA; d_call: NA; j_call: TRBJ2-2; v_call: TRBV2; cdr3_aa: CASSQDTGELFF; cdr3_nt: TGTGCCAGCTCTCAGGACACCGGGGAGCTGTTTTTT
clone_size: NA; d_call: NA; j_call: TRBJ2-4; v_call: TRBV6-5; cdr3_aa: CASSYAGVGNIQYF; cdr3_nt: TGTGCCAGCAGTTACGCTGGGGTTGGGAACATTCAGTACTTC
clone_size: few; d_call: TRBD2; j_call: TRBJ2-5; v_call: TRBV5-1; cdr3_aa: CASSSSSGDSKTQYF; cdr3_nt: TGCGCCAGCAGCTCCTCTAGCGGGGACTCGAAGACCCAGTACTTC
clone_size: NA; d_call: NA; j_call: TRBJ2-1; v_call: TRBV27; cdr3_aa: CASRGVGDSGFF; cdr3_nt: TGTGCCAGCAGGGGGGTCGGGGACTCGGGGTTCTTC
clone_size: NA; d_call: NA; j_call: TRBJ2-3; v_call: TRBV6-6; cdr3_aa: CASSYMEQGGTDTQYF; cdr3_nt: TGTGCCAGCAGTTATATGGAACAGGGTGGGACAGATACGCAGTATTTT
clone_size: NA; d_call: NA; j_call: TRBJ2-7; v_call: TRBV6-1; cdr3_aa: CASIFSGLKDEQYF; cdr3_nt: TGTGCCAGCATTTTCAGCGGCCTCAAGGACGAGCAGTACTTC
clone_size: NA; d_call: TRBD2; j_call: TRBJ2-7; v_call: TRBV27; cdr3_aa: CASSDYSGGASYEQYF; cdr3_nt: TGTGCCAGCAGTGACTACAGCGGGGGGGCCTCCTACGAGCAGTACTTC
clone_size: NA; d_call: TRBD2; j_call: TRBJ2-3; v_call: TRBV11-3; cdr3_aa: CASSLRGGGTDTQYF; cdr3_nt: TGTGCCAGCAGCTTAAGGGGCGGGGGAACAGATACGCAGTATTTT
clone_size: NA; d_call: NA; j_call: TRBJ1-5; v_call: TRBV2; cdr3_aa: CASNLGGFGQPQHF; cdr3_nt: TGTGCCTCCAACCTGGGGGGCTTCGGTCAGCCCCAGCATTTT
clone_size: few; d_call: TRBD1; j_call: TRBJ1-6; v_call: TRBV5-1; cdr3_aa: CASSDPGTGLDDSPLHF; cdr3_nt: TGCGCCAGCAGCGATCCCGGGACAGGGCTCGACGATTCACCCCTCCACTTT
clone_size: NA; d_call: TRBD1; j_call: TRBJ1-6; v_call: TRBV19; cdr3_aa: CASSTTGVSPLHF; cdr3_nt: TGTGCCAGTAGTACAACAGGGGTCTCACCCCTCCACTTT
clone_size: NA; d_call: TRBD1; j_call: TRBJ1-5; v_call: TRBV4-1; cdr3_aa: CASSQGILTGGDQPQHF; cdr3_nt: TGCGCCAGCAGCCAAGGGATCCTGACAGGGGGGGATCAGCCCCAGCATTTT
clone_size: NA; d_call: NA; j_call: TRBJ2-3; v_call: TRBV14; cdr3_aa: CASSPYSADTQYF; cdr3_nt: TGTGCCAGCAGCCCCTACAGTGCAGATACGCAGTATTTT
clone_size: few; d_call: TRBD1; j_call: TRBJ1-6; v_call: TRBV25-1; cdr3_aa: CASSSLGGQTHF; cdr3_nt: TGTGCCAGCAGTTCCCTGGGGGGACAGACACACTTT
clone_size: few; d_call: NA; j_call: TRBJ1-1; v_call: TRBV6-5; cdr3_aa: CASSYSAGARTEAFF; cdr3_nt: TGTGCCAGCAGTTACTCGGCAGGGGCGAGGACTGAAGCTTTCTTT
clone_size: NA; d_call: TRBD2; j_call: TRBJ2-7; v_call: TRBV11-2; cdr3_aa: CASRDLIGRGVTYEQYF; cdr3_nt: TGTGCCAGCAGAGATTTAATCGGACGGGGGGTGACCTACGAGCAGTACTTC